This T cell receptor beta chain was documented in a study of PD-L1 blockade in urothelial cancer. Across the whole study: Atezolizumab at 1,200 mg intravenously every 3 weeks was started by patients in 2014. Blood was evaluated 3 weeks (second dose) and 6 weeks after therapy began. Blood gave a median 141,255 T cells.

Remarks on this clone: Its antigen is unidentified.

Study-wide results and caveats: Durable benefit accompanied greater 3-week expansion of tumor-associated blood clones.

CDR3 length equals 12 residues. The germline V gene encodes CDR1 SGHRS and CDR2 YFSETQ. The V segment lost 2 bases and the J segment 8 bases; nucleotides outside the gene matches: 3. Sequencing used immunoSEQ multiplex PCR; TCRdb keeps in-frame clones, though not all of them. This sample has tens of thousands of clones; around 83% occur once, and the top ten carry 9% to 9.5%. Specified time point: pretreatment peripheral blood. The chain joins TRBV5-1 to TRBJ1-2; TRBD1 matches 7 bases. The sequencing used PBMCs, collected around atezolizumab (anti-PD-L1) treatment. The sequence derives from a woman between 65 and 79 years old with urothelial cancer. CDR3 DNA: TGCGCCAGCAGCTTTGACAGGGAGGGCTACACCTTC. Its protein is CASSFDREGYTF.